These 28 T cell receptor beta chains share one sample of origin, sequenced in a study of blood T cell repertoires in COVID-19. The protocol was immunoSEQ multiplex PCR, while the TCRdb copy is restricted to in-frame clones and leaves out a portion. The sample yields roughly 92,000 clones, approximately 80% seen once. What was sequenced was peripheral blood. These receptors all stem from a woman older than 75 with active or convalescent COVID-19.

The chain combines TRBV19 with TRBJ2-7; 10 bases agree with TRBD1. Trimming cost V 3 bases and J 6 bases; bases outside gene matches: 8. The CDR3 contains 15 residues. Looked up from germline, CDR1 is LNHDA and CDR2 is SQIVND (reference sequence). The CDR3 nucleotides read TGTGCCAGTAGTATGAGGGACAGGGGCCCATCCGAGCAGTACTTC. Translated: CASSMRDRGPSEQYF.

The chain links TRBV6-2 or TRBV6-3 to TRBJ1-2, with D uncertain. The CDR3 is 12 amino acids. The germline V gene has CDR1 MNHEY and CDR2 SVGEGT. V lost 4 bases, J lost 4 bases, and 7 bases lay in between. DNA of the CDR3: TGTGCCAGCAGTTTGCCAGGCTATGGCTACACCTTC. Translated: CASSLPGYGYTF.

The chain joins TRBV13 to TRBJ2-5; TRBD2 might be the D (6 bases). V lost 5 bases to trimming and J lost 4 bases, with 14 bases between them. The CDR3 sequence is 14 residues long. CDR1 is PRHDT, CDR2 FYEKMQ, per germline (reference sequence). CDR3 DNA sequence: TGTGCCAGCAGCCCCCTCGCGGGGTTAGAGACCCAGTACTTC. This sequence encodes CASSPLAGLETQYF.

This clone appeared a single time. The chain recombines TRBV6-5 with TRBJ2-7, with D perhaps matching TRBD2 (5 bases). The CDR3 contains 13 residues. The germline V gene has CDR1 MNHEY and CDR2 SVGAGI. Trimming shortened V by 4 bases and J by 2 bases, and 9 bases separated the two germline ends. The CDR3 DNA reads as TGTGCCAGCAGTTTTATCGGGGCCTACGAGCAGTACTTC. This sequence encodes CASSFIGAYEQYF.

This clone occurred once. The rearrangement joins TRBV28 to TRBJ1-2, with D possibly TRBD1 on 6 matching bases. Per germline, CDR1 MDHEN and CDR2 SYDVKM. The CDR3 consists of 15 residues. The V gene lost 6 bases and the J gene lost 4 bases, with 18 bases spanning the gap. For the CDR3, the DNA is TGTGCCAGCAGGCCACCCACAGGGAATGGCTATGGCTACACCTTC. This sequence encodes CASRPPTGNGYGYTF.

V gene TRBV5-8 combines with J gene TRBJ2-3; 7 bases line up with TRBD2. The CDR3 is 16 amino acids. After removal of 4 bases from V and 0 bases from J, the junction contained 8 bases not matched to a gene. Germline-derived CDR1 and CDR2 are SGHTS and YDEGEE. DNA of the CDR3: TGTGCCAGCAGCCGCGTGGGGGAGGGGAGCACAGATACGCAGTATTTT. Residues: CASSRVGEGSTDTQYF.

This clone has a handful of counts. J is TRBJ2-5 and V is TRBV18; tentative D call: TRBD2 (5 bases). The CDR3 is 14 residues long. Trimming cost V 5 bases and J 5 bases, with 15 bases left between them. Germline loops: CDR1 KGHSH, CDR2 LQKENI. The CDR3 sequence is CASSSDSRVETQYF. The DNA of the CDR3 is TGTGCCAGCTCATCGGACTCGAGGGTGGAGACCCAGTACTTC. Filled out from reference TRBV18 and TRBJ2-5, the complete variable domain reads NAGVMQNPRHLVRRRGQEARLRCSPMKGHSHVYWYRQLPEEGLKFMVYLQKENIIDESGMPKERFSAEFPKEGPSILRIQQVVRGDSAAYFCASSSDSRVETQYFGPGTRLLVL.

The chain uses TRBV6-5 and TRBJ1-1, with D hard to call. The V gene lost 0 bases and the J gene lost 7 bases, with 9 bases spanning the gap. The CDR3 sequence is 13 residues long. Germline CDR1 reads MNHEY; CDR2 reads SVGAGI. Here the CDR3 DNA reads TGTGCCAGCAGTTACTCTCAGACGGGTGAAGCTTTCTTT. This gives the protein CASSYSQTGEAFF.

The J gene is TRBJ2-7, the V gene TRBV11-2; 8 bases match TRBD1. Per the germline V gene, CDR1 is SGHAT and CDR2 is FQNNGV. This CDR3 spans 14 amino acids. After removal of 7 bases from V and 2 bases from J, the junction contained 7 bases not matched to a gene. CDR3 region: CASTEQGDAYEQYF. The CDR3 nucleotides are TGTGCCAGCACCGAACAGGGGGACGCCTACGAGCAGTACTTC.

J is TRBJ2-7 and V is TRBV5-1; 7 bases agree with TRBD1. From germline, CDR1 is SGHRS and CDR2 YFSETQ. The CDR3 is 14 amino acids. The V gene end was trimmed by 1 base and the J gene end by 2 bases; junction bases not matched to a gene: 3. CDR3: CASSLTGQTYEQYF. CDR3 in DNA: TGCGCCAGCAGCTTGACGGGACAGACCTACGAGCAGTACTTC.

The V and J genes are TRBV5-6 and TRBJ1-5; 10 nucleotides align to TRBD1. The CDR3 spans 16 residues. Germline assignment: CDR1 SGHDT and CDR2 YYEEEE. Trimming removed 2 bases from V and 4 bases from J; junction bases left unmatched: 6. The CDR3 nucleotides are TGTGCCAGCAGCTTCGGGACAGGGGTAGGTAATCAGCCCCAGCATTTT. Its translation is CASSFGTGVGNQPQHF.

This chain uses TRBV5-6 with TRBJ2-3; D gene uncertain. V dropped 1 base and J dropped 5 bases, with 8 bases sitting between them. Germline CDR1 and CDR2: SGHDT and YYEEEE. This CDR3 comprises 13 residues. The DNA for the CDR3 is TGTGCCAGCAGCTTGTTTAGTAGAGATACGCAGTATTTT. Its translation: CASSLFSRDTQYF.

The chain joins TRBV11-2 to TRBJ2-7; the match to TRBD2 covers 8 bases. V was pared by 5 bases and J by 3 bases, with 12 bases of the junction left unmatched. The germline V gene has CDR1 SGHAT and CDR2 FQNNGV. CDR3 length: 16 residues. The CDR3 bases are TGTGCCAGCAGCCTACAGCATCTGGCGGGAGGCTACGAGCAGTACTTC. Its protein product is CASSLQHLAGGYEQYF.

The chain couples TRBV7-8 to TRBJ1-1, with 7 nucleotides matching TRBD1. The ends lost 5 bases at V and 1 base at J; junction bases unmatched: 7. Per the germline V gene, CDR1 is SGHVS and CDR2 is FQNEAQ. The CDR3 has 15 amino acids. CDR3 in amino acids: CASSLRRGQNTEAFF. The DNA for the CDR3 is TGTGCCAGCAGCCTAAGAAGGGGGCAGAACACTGAAGCTTTCTTT.

In its sample, this clone was seen once. Other DNA sequences in this specimen translate into the identical CDR3. The genes are TRBV29-1 and TRBJ1-2, with TRBD1 matching over 8 bases. Germline CDR1 and CDR2: SQVTM and ANQGSEA. The CDR3 extends over 13 amino acids. Trimming cost V 1 base and J 4 bases; bases outside gene matches: 2. CDR3 DNA: TGCAGCGTTGAAGGGACAGGGTTCTATGGCTACACCTTC. Its protein product is CSVEGTGFYGYTF. Based on the CDR3 plus reference TRBV29-1 and TRBJ1-2, the full variable domain is SAVISQKPSRDICQRGTSLTIQCQVDSQVTMMFWYRQQPGQSLTLIATANQGSEATYESGFVIDKFPISRPNLTFSTLTVSNMSPEDSSIYLCSVEGTGFYGYTFGSGTRLTVV.

The chain has TRBV7-9 and TRBJ2-3, with D possibly TRBD2 on 5 matching bases. The germline CDR1 and CDR2 sequences are SEHNR and FQNEAQ (reference sequence). The CDR3 length is 15 residues. Trimming removed 2 bases at V and 3 bases at J, with 12 bases between. The CDR3 region has the DNA TGTGCCAGCAGCTTAAGAGCGGTTTCTACAGATACGCAGTATTTT. This sequence encodes CASSLRAVSTDTQYF. Combining the CDR3 with reference TRBV7-9 and TRBJ2-3 gives the whole variable domain DTGVSQNPRHKITKRGQNVTFRCDPISEHNRLYWYRQTLGQGPEFLTYFQNEAQLEKSRLLSDRFSAERPKGSFSTLEIQRTEQGDSAMYLCASSLRAVSTDTQYFGPGTRLTVL.

This clone showed up just once. The J gene is TRBJ1-1, the V gene TRBV18; 7 nucleotides line up with TRBD1. This CDR3 is built from 14 residues. Trimming removed 5 bases from V and 0 bases from J; junction bases left unmatched: 3. Germline V CDR1 and CDR2: KGHSH, LQKENI. CDR3 in amino acids: CASSTTGMNTEAFF. The CDR3, as DNA: TGTGCCAGCTCAACGACAGGGATGAACACTGAAGCTTTCTTT.

This chain links TRBV5-1 with TRBJ2-2; 8 bases fit TRBD1. The CDR3 totals 15 residues. Germline CDR1 reads SGHRS; CDR2 reads YFSETQ. J gave up 7 bases and V 6 bases, and 11 bases lay outside the gene matches. CDR3 nucleotide sequence: TGCGCCAGCACAGACAGGGGAATTTTGTACGGGGAGCTGTTTTTT. It codes for CASTDRGILYGELFF.

CDR3 region: CASSQRDRSYTEAFF. In DNA, the CDR3 is TGCGCCAGCAGCCAAAGGGACAGGTCCTACACTGAAGCTTTCTTT. The chain is built from TRBV4-3 and TRBJ1-1; 8 bases align to TRBD1. CDR1 is LGHNA, CDR2 YSLEER, per germline. This CDR3 region has 15 residues. With V trimmed by 2 bases and J by 3 bases, 5 bases remained unmatched.

The V and J genes are TRBV7-3 and TRBJ2-1; D may be TRBD2 (6 bases). Germline CDR1 SGHTA, CDR2 FQGTGA. V lost 4 bases and J 7 bases, leaving 14 bases between the germline ends. The CDR3 contains 14 residues. The chain's CDR3 is CASSSPGVFNEQFF. Written as DNA, the CDR3 is TGTGCCAGCAGCTCGCCGGGAGTCTTTAATGAGCAGTTCTTC.

The chain's CDR3 is CASSPRLSSISYEQYF. The CDR3 region has the DNA TGCGCCAGCAGCCCCCGACTTTCGTCAATCTCCTACGAGCAGTACTTC. The V and J genes are TRBV5-1 and TRBJ2-7; D is ambiguous. Trimming shortened V by 4 bases and J by 0 bases, and 17 bases separated the two germline ends. In germline, CDR1 is SGHRS, CDR2 YFSETQ. CDR3 size: 16 residues.

The chain employs TRBV7-3 and TRBJ1-4; 7 nucleotides agree with TRBD1. Losses at the gene ends were 4 bases for V and 8 bases for J; bases not matched to a gene: 7. The CDR3 has 14 amino acids. Germline CDR1 SGHTA, CDR2 FQGTGA. The CDR3, as DNA: TGTGCCAGCAGCTCCGAGGGGGCCGGGGAAAAACTGTTTTTT. Its translation is CASSSEGAGEKLFF.

The rearrangement links TRBV20-1 to TRBJ1-2, with D possibly TRBD1 on 6 matching bases. Germline V CDR1 and CDR2: DFQATT, SNEGSKA (reference sequence). The V and J ends lost 5 bases and 8 bases respectively, with 12 bases between them. The CDR3 runs to 11 residues. CDR3 coding DNA: TGCAGTGCTGCTCCAGGGGTGGGCTACACCTTC. Its protein product is CSAAPGVGYTF.

V gene TRBV28 combines with J gene TRBJ2-7; the D gene is possibly TRBD2 (5 bases). CDR3 length: 13 amino acids. V lost 3 bases, J lost 7 bases, and 13 bases lay in between. CDR1 and CDR2 (germline): MDHEN, SYDVKM. The CDR3 DNA sequence: TGTGCCAGCAGTTTCGCGGGCTTGTGGGAGCAGTACTTC. The encoded protein is CASSFAGLWEQYF.

The chain joins TRBV7-8 to TRBJ1-5; TRBD1 might be the D (5 bases). The CDR3 is 15 residues long. The germline V gene encodes CDR1 SGHVS and CDR2 FQNEAQ. V gave up 1 base and J gave up 4 bases, with 11 bases separating them. The CDR3 sequence is CASSLGSGRNQPQHF. In DNA form, the CDR3 reads TGTGCCAGCAGCTTAGGGTCAGGGAGGAATCAGCCCCAGCATTTT.

This clone was seen a handful of times. The CDR3 spells CASSQDLEVGELFF. CDR3 nucleotides: TGTGCCAGCAGCCAAGATCTTGAGGTCGGGGAGCTGTTTTTT. J is TRBJ2-2 and V is TRBV3-1 (or the pseudogene TRBV3-2), with D unresolved. CDR1 is LGHDT, CDR2 YNNKEL, per germline (reference sequence). The CDR3 has 14 amino acids. The V end was cut by 0 bases, the J end by 7 bases, with 9 bases between.

The J gene is TRBJ2-5, the V gene TRBV2; 11 positions match TRBD2. CDR1 and CDR2 (germline): SNHLY, FYNNEI. This CDR3 has 17 amino acids. V lost 4 bases and J lost 0; bases outside the gene matches: 7. The CDR3 is CASSGGTSGSYQETQYF. CDR3 coding DNA: TGTGCCAGCAGTGGAGGGACTAGCGGATCCTACCAAGAGACCCAGTACTTC.

V and J are TRBV18 and TRBJ2-2; TRBD1 matches at 8 bases. J gave up 5 bases and V 3 bases, and 5 bases lay outside the gene matches. Germline V CDR1 and CDR2: KGHSH, LQKENI. The length of the CDR3 is 15 residues. The chain's CDR3 is CASSPGQEPTGELFF. In DNA form, the CDR3 reads TGTGCCAGCTCACCGGGACAGGAACCTACCGGGGAGCTGTTTTTT. The full variable domain, with the rest looked up from reference TRBV18 and TRBJ2-2, is NAGVMQNPRHLVRRRGQEARLRCSPMKGHSHVYWYRQLPEEGLKFMVYLQKENIIDESGMPKERFSAEFPKEGPSILRIQQVVRGDSAAYFCASSPGQEPTGELFFGEGSRLTVL.